Listed here are 7 T cell receptor beta chains from one sample, sequenced in a study of shared clonotypes between healthy human individuals. Selected positively for CCR7 and CD45RO-negative, naive CD8 cells excluded terminally differentiated effector memory CD45RA+ cells. Measured with immunoSEQ multiplex PCR; TCRdb has only the in-frame clones, and not every one. Among some 2.1 million clones listed, about 95% were seen once. Material for sequencing was naive CD8+ T cells sorted from blood. The receptors come from a man aged 18 to 29 in good health.

The chain recombines TRBV7-9 with TRBJ2-2; D gene ambiguous. The CDR3 has 11 amino acids. Germline CDR1 and CDR2: SEHNR and FQNEAQ (reference sequence). With 5 bases removed from V and 6 bases from J, the gap between germline ends came to 4 bases. As DNA, the CDR3 is TGTGCCAGCAGCGAACCCGGGGAGCTGTTTTTT. Translated, it gives CASSEPGELFF.

The table lists this clone with a count of one. Here the CDR3 reads CASSLRGSLMMNTEAFF. DNA for the CDR3: TGTGCCAGCAGCCTGAGAGGATCCCTTATGATGAACACTGAAGCTTTCTTT. This chain uses TRBV28 with TRBJ1-1; no reliable D call. This CDR3 is built from 17 residues. Germline CDR1 reads MDHEN; CDR2 reads SYDVKM. The germline V and J ends were trimmed by 6 bases and 0 bases, with 20 bases remaining between them.

The chain carries TRBV10-2 and TRBJ2-2, with 7 bases fitting TRBD2. The J segment lost 6 bases and the V segment lost 8 bases, leaving 6 bases of the junction unmatched. Germline loops: CDR1 WSHSY, CDR2 SAAADI. CDR3 size: 13 residues. The CDR3 protein is CASGGGFAGELFF. The CDR3 nucleotides are TGCGCCAGCGGGGGGGGTTTCGCCGGGGAGCTGTTTTTT.

V usage is TRBV29-1 and J usage is TRBJ2-7; D may correspond to TRBD1 or TRBD2 (6 bases each). The CDR3 has 13 residues. Trimming cost V 2 bases and J 0 bases, with 8 bases left between them. Germline assignment: CDR1 SQVTM and CDR2 ANQGSEA. CDR3: CSVERGDSYEQYF. The CDR3 DNA reads TGCAGCGTTGAAAGGGGGGACTCCTACGAGCAGTACTTC.

The chain links TRBV7-9 to TRBJ1-5; D is unresolved. Trimming left V 5 bases short and J 0 bases short, with 8 bases between. CDR3 length: 14 amino acids. Germline assignment: CDR1 SEHNR and CDR2 FQNEAQ (reference sequence). CDR3 bases: TGTGCCAGCAGCGAGACTAATAGCAATCAGCCCCAGCATTTT. This sequence encodes CASSETNSNQPQHF.

This clone showed up just a few times. Other DNA variants within this sample encode the same CDR3. This CDR3 reads CASSSNTEAFF. The CDR3 bases are TGTGCCAGCAGTTCGAACACTGAAGCTTTCTTT. The chain links TRBV2 to TRBJ1-1; no definite D call. Looked up from germline, CDR1 is SNHLY and CDR2 is FYNNEI. V lost 5 bases to trimming and J lost 1 base, with 2 bases between them. The CDR3 totals 11 residues.

The chain has TRBV29-1 and TRBJ2-3; weak D call: TRBD1 (5 bases). V lost 3 bases and J lost 3, with 22 bases in between. Germline V lookup: CDR1 SQVTM, CDR2 ANQGSEA. This CDR3 is built from 17 residues. CDR3 DNA sequence: TGCAGCGTTGAGGGGCTACCGGACGGCCACTATACAGATACGCAGTATTTT. Translating it yields CSVEGLPDGHYTDTQYF.